This T cell receptor (beta chain) was observed in a study of glioma-infiltrating T cells. Study-wide results and limits: Tissue-blood divergence was below expectation in non-neoplastic patients, above in gliomas.

The ends lost 3 bases at V and 9 bases at J; junction bases unmatched: 6. The CDR3 has 15 amino acids. Germline CDR1 and CDR2: SGHNT and YYREEE (reference sequence). TCR alpha and beta CDR3 regions were amplified from RNA using iRepertoire nested multiplex PCR. TCRdb re-called the multiplex PCR reads through MiXCR, storing one row per CDR3 protein. The profile covers about 130,000 distinct CDR3 sequences, with 24% appearing a single time and approximately 26% taken by the ten largest. Points on this clonotype: Its antigen is still unknown.

The chain uses TRBV5-4 and TRBJ1-6; TRBD1 agrees at 10 bases. The sample consisted of glioma tissue, nonneoplastic brain tissue, or PBMCs (not recorded which). This receptor was obtained from a human donor with low-grade glioma or glioblastoma, undergoing nonglioma brain surgery, or in good health (not recorded which). CDR3 region: CASSWDRGGSSPLHF. The DNA for the CDR3 is TGTGCCAGCAGCTGGGACAGGGGCGGAAGTTCACCCCTCCACTTT.